This entry lists 5 T cell receptor beta chains sequenced from one sample in a study of blood T cell repertoires in COVID-19 (dated by TCRdb to 2018 to 2021). Library preparation used the immunoSEQ multiplex PCR assay. The clones in this table, taken by TCRdb from immuneACCESS, are in-frame only. Not every clone is retained; where verified, under half of the shortfall comes from an unresolved V gene, and the cause of the rest is unknown. In all, the sample holds roughly 200,000 clones, and approximately 81% of those were seen once. Around 18% of the sample lies in the top ten. Sequencing was done on a sample of peripheral blood. These TCRs come from an elderly woman with active or convalescent COVID-19.

This chain uses TRBV5-8 with TRBJ2-3; TRBD1 matches at 7 bases. The J segment lost 5 bases and the V segment lost 2 bases, leaving 5 bases of the junction unmatched. Germline loops: CDR1 SGHTS, CDR2 YDEGEE. This CDR3 spans 14 amino acids. As DNA, the CDR3 is TGTGCCAGCAGCTTAGGGACAGTGATAGATACGCAGTATTTT. Protein: CASSLGTVIDTQYF.

This clone has only a few counts. This chain connects TRBV19 to TRBJ2-5, with 8 bases aligning to TRBD2. J gave up 5 bases and V 5 bases, and 7 bases lay outside the gene matches. The length of the CDR3 is 14 residues. Germline values: CDR1 LNHDA, CDR2 SQIVND (reference sequence). The CDR3 DNA sequence: TGTGCCAGTAGTTTGGCGGGAGGCGGGGAGACCCAGTACTTC. It is translated as CASSLAGGGETQYF.

The V and J genes are TRBV5-8 and TRBJ1-1; D gene uncertain. V was trimmed by 1 base and J by 0 bases, leaving 19 bases between them. Germline V gene lookup returns CDR1 SGHTS and CDR2 YDEGEE. CDR3 size: 18 residues. The CDR3 sequence: CASSLIASAAAMNTEAFF. The DNA for the CDR3 is TGTGCCAGCAGCTTGATAGCCAGTGCAGCCGCCATGAACACTGAAGCTTTCTTT.

J is TRBJ2-7 and V is TRBV7-9; a weak D match, TRBD2 (7 bases). Germline V gene data show CDR1 as SEHNR and CDR2 as FQNEAQ (reference sequence). The germline V and J ends were trimmed by 4 bases and 3 bases, with 28 bases remaining between them. CDR3 length equals 19 residues. The CDR3 loop is CASSSEGGKNSGFHYEQYF. The CDR3 DNA sequence: TGTGCCAGCAGCTCCGAAGGGGGGAAGAATAGCGGGTTTCACTACGAGCAGTACTTC.

The chain employs TRBV4-3 and TRBJ1-4, with TRBD1 as a possible D gene (6 bases). This CDR3 has 14 amino acids. From germline, CDR1 is LGHNA and CDR2 YSLEER. V was pared by 4 bases and J by 6 bases, with 12 bases between. The CDR3 coding sequence is TGCGCCAGCAGCCGACAGGTTAGAGATGAAAAACTGTTTTTT. Protein product: CASSRQVRDEKLFF.